These 32 T cell receptor beta chains came from one sample sequenced in a study of blood T cell repertoires in COVID-19. Profiled with immunoSEQ multiplex PCR; TCRdb holds only in-frame clones, not every one. The sample lists 250,000 or so clones, roughly 82% seen once, with 9% to 15% in the top ten. Sequenced material: peripheral blood. The receptors here all came from an elderly man with acute or convalescent COVID-19.

The gene calls are TRBV19 and TRBJ2-6, with D possibly being TRBD1 (5 bases). CDR1 and CDR2 (germline): LNHDA, SQIVND (reference sequence). The CDR3 contains 14 residues. The V end lost 9 bases, the J end lost 4 bases, and 13 bases lay between the germline ends. The CDR3 nucleotides are TGTGCCAGCGCTCAGGGTTCCGGGGCCAACGTCCTGACTTTC. It encodes CASAQGSGANVLTF.

This rearrangement joins TRBV18 to TRBJ2-7; D unresolved. V was cut by 0 bases and J by 1 base, with 7 bases left in between. The CDR3 has 14 residues. Looked up from germline, CDR1 is KGHSH and CDR2 is LQKENI. In DNA form, the CDR3 reads TGTGCCAGCTCACCACCTACGGGTTCCTACGAGCAGTACTTC. Translation gives CASSPPTGSYEQYF.

The chain is built from TRBV7-2 and TRBJ1-6; D call uncertain. Germline V lookup: CDR1 SGHTA, CDR2 FQGNSA. CDR3 length: 17 amino acids. With 7 bases removed from V and 0 bases from J, the gap between germline ends came to 16 bases. The CDR3 sequence is CASTRRWASSYNSPLHF. The DNA for the CDR3 is TGTGCCAGCACCCGACGTTGGGCGAGCTCCTATAATTCACCCCTCCACTTT.

The chain carries TRBV7-2 and TRBJ2-3; 9 nucleotides match TRBD1. The CDR3 sequence is 14 residues long. Unmatched junction bases numbered 3, after V lost 3 bases and J lost 5 bases. Germline V gene sequence: CDR1 SGHTA, CDR2 FQGNSA. The CDR3 DNA reads TGTGCCAGCAGCTTGGGACAGGGTGTAGATACGCAGTATTTT. Protein: CASSLGQGVDTQYF.

The rearrangement uses TRBV2 and TRBJ2-1; TRBD2 matches 9 bases. Germline loops: CDR1 SNHLY, CDR2 FYNNEI. J lost 1 base, V lost 7 bases, and 8 bases had no gene match. CDR3 length: 16 amino acids. CDR3 in DNA: TGTGCCAGCACCCCCTTAGCGGGAGTGTCCTACAATGAGCAGTTCTTC. It translates to CASTPLAGVSYNEQFF.

The chain couples TRBV20-1 to TRBJ2-3; TRBD2 aligns across 7 bases. The CDR3 is 11 amino acids. CDR1 DFQATT and CDR2 SNEGSKA come from the germline V gene (reference sequence). CDR3 nucleotide sequence: TGCAGAATACGGGAGGCAGATACGCAGTATTTT. Protein product: CRIREADTQYF.

The J gene is TRBJ2-7, the V gene TRBV11-2; 8 nucleotides align to TRBD2. V was clipped by 4 bases and J by 1 base; unmatched bases: 6. The CDR3 runs to 15 residues. Germline-derived CDR1 and CDR2 are SGHAT and FQNNGV. CDR3 in DNA: TGTGCCAGCAGCTCCCGGGGGGGGAGGTCCTACGAGCAGTACTTC. It codes for CASSSRGGRSYEQYF.

Here the CDR3 reads CASGDSPGNSPLHF. The CDR3 bases are TGTGCCAGCGGGGACAGTCCCGGCAATTCACCCCTCCACTTT. This rearrangement joins TRBV11-2 to TRBJ1-6; 7 nucleotides line up with TRBD1. The CDR3 consists of 14 residues. Looked up from germline, CDR1 is SGHAT and CDR2 is FQNNGV. The V and J ends lost 8 bases and 7 bases, in that order; junction bases with no gene match: 8.

V usage is TRBV11-1 and J usage is TRBJ2-5; 8 nucleotides match TRBD2. CDR1 is SGHAT, CDR2 FQDESV, per germline (reference sequence). The CDR3 sequence is 13 residues long. V shed 8 bases and J 4 bases; nucleotides not matched to a gene: 6. The DNA for the CDR3 is TGTGCCAGCGGAGCGGGAGTTGCAGAGACCCAGTACTTC. Amino acids: CASGAGVAETQYF. Looking up the rest from reference TRBV11-1 and TRBJ2-5 gives the full variable domain: EAEVAQSPRYKITEKSQAVAFWCDPISGHATLYWYRQILGQGPELLVQFQDESVVDDSQLPKDRFSAERLKGVDSTLKIQPAELGDSAMYLCASGAGVAETQYFGPGTRLLVL.

The CDR3 loop reads CASSRDRGSGELFF. The CDR3 DNA reads as TGTGCCAGCAGCAGGGACAGGGGGTCCGGGGAGCTGTTTTTT. The chain combines TRBV27 with TRBJ2-2; TRBD1 aligns across 11 bases. This CDR3 is 14 amino acids long. Trimming cost V 6 bases and J 6 bases; bases outside gene matches: 3. The germline V gene encodes CDR1 MNHEY and CDR2 SMNVEV (reference sequence).

The rearrangement joins TRBV19 to TRBJ1-5; 8 positions agree with TRBD1. The CDR3 is 18 amino acids. CDR1 and CDR2 (germline): LNHDA, SQIVND (reference sequence). Trimming removed 6 bases from V and 0 bases from J; junction bases left unmatched: 13. DNA for the CDR3: TGTGCCAGTAGGGGCGGGACAGGAGACTCTTTTAGCAATCAGCCCCAGCATTTT. It specifies CASRGGTGDSFSNQPQHF.

V usage is TRBV5-4 and J usage is TRBJ1-5, with 7 bases fitting TRBD1. Germline loops: CDR1 SGHNT, CDR2 YYREEE (reference sequence). The V gene end was trimmed by 0 bases and the J gene end by 5 bases; junction bases not matched to a gene: 2. This CDR3 is 14 amino acids long. The DNA for the CDR3 is TGTGCCAGCAGCTTGGACAGGGGAGATCAGCCCCAGCATTTT. Its translation: CASSLDRGDQPQHF.

This clone was found a few times. The J gene is TRBJ2-1, the V gene TRBV6-1; D may be TRBD2 (5 bases). CDR3 length: 16 amino acids. Between the trimmed V and J ends, which lost 2 bases and 5 bases, there was a span of 16 bases. CDR1 is MNHNS, CDR2 SASEGT, per germline. The CDR3 DNA is TGTGCCAGCAGTGAAATGGCCTACTCGGGGAACAATGAGCAGTTCTTC. Its protein product is CASSEMAYSGNNEQFF.

Only a few counts were recorded for this clone. The V and J genes are TRBV20-1 and TRBJ2-7; perhaps TRBD2 as D (5 bases). This CDR3 has 15 amino acids. V shed 3 bases and J shed 0 bases, with 15 bases lying between them. CDR1 and CDR2 (germline): DFQATT, SNEGSKA (reference sequence). The DNA for the CDR3 is TGCAGTGCTAGTGAAACGGGGAGCGCCTCCTACGAGCAGTACTTC. Amino acid sequence: CSASETGSASYEQYF.

This chain connects TRBV3-1 (or the pseudogene TRBV3-2) to TRBJ2-2; weak D call: TRBD2 (6 bases). This CDR3 is 18 amino acids long. Germline V CDR1 and CDR2: LGHDT, YNNKEL (reference sequence). Trimming removed 4 bases from V and 5 bases from J, with 23 bases in between. DNA for the CDR3: TGTGCCAGCAGCCCCCGGGGGTTAGCAATTGATCGGACCGGGGAGCTGTTTTTT. Amino acid sequence: CASSPRGLAIDRTGELFF.

The rearrangement joins TRBV5-4 to TRBJ1-1; tentative D call: TRBD1 (6 bases). The germline V gene has CDR1 SGHNT and CDR2 YYREEE (reference sequence). The CDR3 has 12 residues. Trimming left V 1 base short and J 6 bases short, with 7 bases between. CDR3 nucleotides: TGTGCCAGCAGCTTGCAGGGGTCTGAAGCTTTCTTT. This gives the protein CASSLQGSEAFF.

V usage is TRBV25-1 and J usage is TRBJ1-2; TRBD1 agrees at 10 bases. This CDR3 has 16 residues. Losses at the gene ends were 1 base for V and 3 bases for J; bases not matched to a gene: 5. The germline V gene encodes CDR1 MGHDK and CDR2 SYGVNS. CDR3 sequence: CASSELPGQGDYGYTF. The CDR3 coding sequence is TGTGCCAGCAGTGAATTACCTGGACAGGGGGACTATGGCTACACCTTC.

This clone came up once. The rearrangement links TRBV3-1 (or the pseudogene TRBV3-2) to TRBJ2-7; weak D call: TRBD2 (5 bases). The CDR3 is 13 residues long. CDR1 LGHDT and CDR2 YNNKEL come from the germline V gene (reference sequence). Trimming removed 4 bases from V and 4 bases from J, with 11 bases in between. CDR3 nucleotides: TGTGCCAGCAGCCCCCGCCCGGGGTACGAGCAGTACTTC. Amino acids: CASSPRPGYEQYF.

This chain uses TRBV4-3 with TRBJ1-4, with TRBD1 as a possible D gene (5 bases). The CDR3 totals 15 residues. The germline V gene encodes CDR1 LGHNA and CDR2 YSLEER. V was clipped by 1 base and J by 4 bases, with 10 bases between them. The CDR3 protein is CASSQGGGINEKLFF. CDR3 coding DNA: TGCGCCAGCAGCCAAGGCGGGGGGATTAATGAAAAACTGTTTTTT.

This clone was seen a single time. The rearrangement links TRBV7-2 to TRBJ2-2, with TRBD1 identical over 7 bases. Germline V CDR1 and CDR2: SGHTA, FQGNSA. CDR3 length: 14 residues. V lost 5 bases, J lost 5 bases, and 5 bases stayed unmatched. CDR3 nucleotide sequence: TGTGCCAGCAGCGAGACAGGGTATACCGGGGAGCTGTTTTTT. It codes for CASSETGYTGELFF.

The V and J genes are TRBV6-5 and TRBJ2-1; 8 bases agree with TRBD2. This CDR3 is built from 14 residues. With 4 bases clipped from V and 8 bases from J, the junction kept 7 bases outside the gene matches. The germline gives CDR1 MNHEY, CDR2 SVGAGI. For the CDR3, the DNA is TGTGCCAGCAGTTCATCCCGGGGGGGCGATGAGCAGTTCTTC. Residues: CASSSSRGGDEQFF.

The rearrangement joins TRBV19 to TRBJ2-1; 7 bases are shared with TRBD2. V was pared by 5 bases and J by 5 bases, with 6 bases of the junction left unmatched. Germline CDR1 and CDR2: LNHDA and SQIVND (reference sequence). The CDR3 contains 14 residues. The chain's CDR3 is CASSSREWHNEQFF. The CDR3 region has the DNA TGTGCCAGTAGTTCGCGGGAGTGGCACAATGAGCAGTTCTTC.

The rearrangement joins TRBV10-2 to TRBJ1-1, with D uncertain. Germline loops: CDR1 WSHSY, CDR2 SAAADI. The CDR3 is 13 amino acids. V lost 2 bases and J lost 4, with 8 bases in between. CDR3 nucleotide sequence: TGCGCCAGCAGTGAGAGACTCGGCACTGAAGCTTTCTTT. This gives the protein CASSERLGTEAFF.

V is TRBV29-1 and J is TRBJ2-7, with TRBD1 identical over 10 bases. This CDR3 is built from 13 residues. J lost 2 bases, V lost 6 bases, and 4 bases had no gene match. CDR1 is SQVTM and CDR2 is ANQGSEA in the germline V gene. The CDR3 nucleotides are TGCAGCGTGGGTGGGACAGGGGCCTACGAGCAGTACTTC. Residues: CSVGGTGAYEQYF.

V gene TRBV6-6 combines with J gene TRBJ1-5; D might be TRBD1 (5 bases). Germline-derived CDR1 and CDR2 are MNHNY and SVGAGI (reference sequence). The germline V and J ends were trimmed by 5 bases and 1 base, with 9 bases remaining between them. The CDR3 spans 14 residues. CDR3 sequence (DNA): TGTGCCAGCAGTCCCTCAGGGAGCAATCAGCCCCAGCATTTT. It translates to CASSPSGSNQPQHF.

The rearrangement links TRBV19 to TRBJ1-6; D is unclear. Germline CDR1 LNHDA, CDR2 SQIVND (reference sequence). This CDR3 is 15 amino acids long. V lost 5 bases, J lost 7 bases, and 15 bases lay in between. CDR3 nucleotide sequence: TGTGCCAGTAGTCTTCCGAGGATATCCAATTCACCCCTCCACTTT. Amino acid sequence: CASSLPRISNSPLHF.

The chain combines TRBV7-2 with TRBJ1-1, with TRBD1 identical over 7 bases. V lost 4 bases and J lost 5; bases outside the gene matches: 10. Per germline, CDR1 SGHTA and CDR2 FQGNSA. The CDR3 loop spans 15 amino acids. For the CDR3, the DNA is TGTGCCAGCAGCTCCGCCGGGACAGTGAGAACTGAAGCTTTCTTT. Translating it yields CASSSAGTVRTEAFF.

This clone was seen just once. This chain uses TRBV10-3 with TRBJ1-5; D may be TRBD1 (6 bases). Trimming pared 4 bases from V and 3 bases from J, leaving 16 bases between. This CDR3 has 16 amino acids. Germline loops: CDR1 ENHRY, CDR2 SYGVKD. In DNA, the CDR3 is TGTGCCATCAGTGGAGGGGGGGGGCTAAACAATCAGCCCCAGCATTTT. Its protein is CAISGGGGLNNQPQHF.

This clone was seen only once. In nucleotides, the CDR3 is TGCGCCAGCAGCCCCGGGACAGAGGGCCAGCCCCAGCATTTT. Translating gives CASSPGTEGQPQHF. The chain couples TRBV5-1 to TRBJ1-5; 7 nucleotides align to TRBD1. V gave up 4 bases and J gave up 7 bases; unmatched junction bases: 8. Germline CDR1 SGHRS, CDR2 YFSETQ. The CDR3 sequence is 14 residues long.

Ten or more counts support this clone. The chain combines TRBV5-1 with TRBJ2-7; no clear D. Trimming left V 1 base short and J 5 bases short, with 7 bases between. Germline V gene data show CDR1 as SGHRS and CDR2 as YFSETQ. CDR3 length: 12 residues. CDR3 DNA sequence: TGCGCCAGCAGCTTGTTTAGAAACGAGCAGTACTTC. This encodes CASSLFRNEQYF.

This CDR3 reads CASSPQGAATEAFF. CDR3 in DNA: TGTGCCAGCAGCCCACAGGGGGCCGCCACTGAAGCTTTCTTT. This chain uses TRBV6-5 with TRBJ1-1; 9 positions match TRBD1. With V trimmed by 6 bases and J by 4 bases, 6 bases remained unmatched. This CDR3 has 14 residues. CDR1 MNHEY and CDR2 SVGAGI come from the germline V gene.

The gene calls are TRBV19 and TRBJ2-1; a weak D match, TRBD1 (6 bases). Trimming removed 6 bases at V and 0 bases at J, with 12 bases between. Germline lookup yields CDR1 LNHDA and CDR2 SQIVND (reference sequence). The CDR3 consists of 15 residues. CDR3 loop: CASRIRDTSYNEQFF. Here the CDR3 DNA reads TGTGCCAGTAGAATCCGGGACACCTCCTACAATGAGCAGTTCTTC. The full variable domain, with the rest looked up from reference TRBV19 and TRBJ2-1, is DGGITQSPKYLFRKEGQNVTLSCEQNLNHDAMYWYRQDPGQGLRLIYYSQIVNDFQKGDIAEGYSVSREKKESFPLTVTSAQKNPTAFYLCASRIRDTSYNEQFFGPGTRLTVL.